Below, 16 T cell receptor beta chains from the same sample are listed, as sequenced in a study of T cell responses to AZD1222 COVID-19 vaccine. Measured with immunoSEQ multiplex PCR; TCRdb has only the in-frame clones, and not every one. The data hold 150,000 or so clones, with around 90% observed a single time. The material was peripheral blood, obtained on day 0 of AZD1222 vaccination. All receptors derive from an adult in good health.

This chain connects TRBV14 to TRBJ2-5; D is unresolved. Between the trimmed V and J ends, which lost 0 bases and 1 base, there was a span of 3 bases. The length of the CDR3 is 13 residues. The germline gives CDR1 SGHDN, CDR2 FVKESK. The CDR3 sequence: CASSQDLQETQYF. As DNA, the CDR3 is TGTGCCAGCAGCCAAGATCTCCAAGAGACCCAGTACTTC.

This clone has a single count. This chain connects TRBV10-3 to TRBJ1-2; possibly TRBD1 for D (6 bases). V was pared by 6 bases and J by 1 base, with 15 bases between. Per germline, CDR1 ENHRY and CDR2 SYGVKD. This CDR3 contains 15 residues. The CDR3 reads CAIRPGHSGNYGYTF. CDR3 sequence (DNA): TGTGCCATCAGGCCGGGACACTCGGGTAACTATGGCTACACCTTC.

V usage is TRBV28 and J usage is TRBJ1-1, with 9 bases that match TRBD1. CDR1 is MDHEN, CDR2 SYDVKM, per germline. V lost 2 bases, J lost 0 bases, and 7 bases stayed unmatched. The CDR3 spans 17 residues. The CDR3 DNA sequence: TGTGCCAGCAGTTTACGCTGGACAGGGGTTCTGAACACTGAAGCTTTCTTT. Translating it yields CASSLRWTGVLNTEAFF.

The chain links TRBV6-4 to TRBJ1-6, with D hard to call. Trimming stripped 0 bases from V and 6 bases from J, with 3 bases between. This CDR3 spans 13 amino acids. Germline loops: CDR1 MRHNA, CDR2 SNTAGT. CDR3 coding DNA: TGTGCCAGCAGTGACTCCAGTAATTCACCCCTCCACTTT. It codes for CASSDSSNSPLHF.

This clone was seen a few times. The V and J genes are TRBV19 and TRBJ2-7; no clear D gene. The CDR3 is 13 residues long. Germline loops: CDR1 LNHDA, CDR2 SQIVND (reference sequence). V was trimmed by 1 base and J by 2 bases, leaving 6 bases between them. In DNA, the CDR3 is TGTGCCAGTAGTATAGCGGTCGCCTACGAGCAGTACTTC. Translating it yields CASSIAVAYEQYF.

The chain couples TRBV4-1 to TRBJ1-5, with D maybe TRBD1 (6 bases). Looked up from germline, CDR1 is MGHRA and CDR2 is YSYEKL. The CDR3 is made up of 15 amino acids. Trimming stripped 4 bases from V and 7 bases from J, with 17 bases between. The CDR3 reads CASSRSNREKQPQHF. CDR3 DNA: TGCGCCAGCAGCCGATCTAACAGGGAAAAGCAGCCCCAGCATTTT.

This chain links TRBV15 with TRBJ2-2, with unresolved D. This CDR3 is built from 13 residues. V was cut by 1 base and J by 4 bases, with 4 bases left in between. Germline assignment: CDR1 LNHNV and CDR2 YYDKDF (reference sequence). Here the CDR3 reads CATSRVATGELFF. The CDR3 DNA is TGTGCCACCAGCAGAGTGGCCACCGGGGAGCTGTTTTTT.

The rearrangement links TRBV5-1 to TRBJ2-7; D may match TRBD1 or TRBD2 (6 bases each). Germline CDR1 reads SGHRS; CDR2 reads YFSETQ. V lost 5 bases, J lost 3 bases, and 18 bases lay in between. The CDR3 spans 15 residues. DNA for the CDR3: TGCGCCAGCAGGGCGGGACACATCGATAGCTACGAGCAGTACTTC. It yields the protein CASRAGHIDSYEQYF.

CDR3 region: CASSLTGVGNSNQPQHF. For the CDR3, the DNA is TGTGCCAGCAGTCTAACAGGGGTTGGCAATAGCAATCAGCCCCAGCATTTT. The chain carries TRBV6-6 and TRBJ1-5, with TRBD1 matching 7 bases. Germline CDR1 reads MNHNY; CDR2 reads SVGAGI (reference sequence). The junction had 10 bases not matched to a gene; V was cut back by 5 bases and J by 0 bases. The CDR3 covers 17 residues.

The rearrangement joins TRBV6-5 to TRBJ2-1; 8 bases align to TRBD1. The length of the CDR3 is 15 residues. Trimming removed 5 bases from V and 4 bases from J; junction bases left unmatched: 7. In germline, CDR1 is MNHEY, CDR2 SVGAGI. CDR3 sequence (DNA): TGTGCCAGCAGTCCCGGGACAGGAAGATACAATGAGCAGTTCTTC. This sequence encodes CASSPGTGRYNEQFF.

The J gene is TRBJ1-2, the V gene TRBV3-1 (or the pseudogene TRBV3-2); a weak D match, TRBD1 (6 bases). CDR3 length: 16 amino acids. Germline loops: CDR1 LGHDT, CDR2 YNNKEL (reference sequence). Trimming stripped 3 bases from V and 4 bases from J, with 18 bases between. The CDR3 DNA is TGTGCCAGCAGCCACCCCTGGGGGGCTACGGGCTATGGCTACACCTTC. This codes for CASSHPWGATGYGYTF.

The V and J genes are TRBV3-1 (or the pseudogene TRBV3-2) and TRBJ1-1; no clear D gene. Trimming cost V 4 bases and J 5 bases, with 11 bases left between them. The CDR3 is made up of 13 amino acids. Germline CDR1 LGHDT, CDR2 YNNKEL (reference sequence). The CDR3 DNA sequence: TGTGCCAGCAGCCGAACCTTGAGTACTGAAGCTTTCTTT. Translation: CASSRTLSTEAFF.

V and J are TRBV3-1 (or the pseudogene TRBV3-2) and TRBJ2-7; 11 nucleotides align to TRBD2. This CDR3 contains 17 residues. CDR1 and CDR2 from the germline V gene are LGHDT and YNNKEL (reference sequence). The V gene end was trimmed by 1 base and the J gene end by 4 bases; junction bases not matched to a gene: 9. The CDR3 loop is CASSQVGSGRARYEQYF. Written as DNA, the CDR3 is TGTGCCAGCAGCCAAGTTGGTAGCGGGAGGGCCAGGTACGAGCAGTACTTC.

Notes on this clone: Within the sample, other DNA sequences also encode this same CDR3. The J gene is TRBJ1-2, the V gene TRBV28; a possible D gene is TRBD1 (6 bases). The length of the CDR3 is 13 residues. The germline V gene encodes CDR1 MDHEN and CDR2 SYDVKM. V was clipped by 6 bases and J by 2 bases, with 10 bases between them. Here the CDR3 reads CASSETGNYGYTF. CDR3 coding DNA: TGTGCCAGCAGCGAAACAGGGAACTATGGCTACACCTTC.

The V gene is TRBV28, the J gene TRBJ1-1; D might be TRBD1 (5 bases). Trimming left V 8 bases short and J 1 base short, with 26 bases between. Germline V gives CDR1 MDHEN, CDR2 SYDVKM. CDR3 size: 18 residues. CDR3 in DNA: TGTGCCAGCCCTAATGGCGGGGGTGAGCGGGGTACGAACACTGAAGCTTTCTTT. Its protein product is CASPNGGGERGTNTEAFF.

This chain connects TRBV5-1 to TRBJ2-1; 16 bases map to TRBD2. V was pared by 8 bases and J by 1 base, with 12 bases of the junction left unmatched. Germline V gene data show CDR1 as SGHRS and CDR2 as YFSETQ. The CDR3 sequence is 19 residues long. CDR3: CASNPAGTSGRVSYNEQFF. The DNA of the CDR3 is TGCGCCAGTAACCCCGCCGGGACTAGCGGGAGGGTATCCTACAATGAGCAGTTCTTC.